A single sample gave rise to the 7 T cell receptor beta chains below, sequenced in a study of blood T cell repertoires in COVID-19. TCRdb's table, derived via immunoSEQ multiplex PCR, lists solely in-frame clones and lacks some. This sample yields just over 200,000 clones, of which around 80% are seen a single time; around 5.1% belongs to the top ten. Material for sequencing was peripheral blood. The source is a woman in her 70s with acute or convalescent COVID-19.

J is TRBJ2-1 and V is TRBV11-3; 13 nucleotides align to TRBD2. The CDR3 spans 15 residues. J gave up 7 bases and V 5 bases, and 5 bases lay outside the gene matches. Germline V lookup: CDR1 SGHNT, CDR2 YENEEA. DNA for the CDR3: TGTGCCAGCAGCCGGACTAGCGGGAGCTTTAATGAGCAGTTCTTC. Protein product: CASSRTSGSFNEQFF.

V gene TRBV5-5 combines with J gene TRBJ2-7, with TRBD1 identical over 10 bases. The V gene end was trimmed by 2 bases and the J gene end by 5 bases; junction bases not matched to a gene: 4. Germline loops: CDR1 SGHKS, CDR2 YYEKEE (reference sequence). The CDR3 totals 14 residues. CDR3: CASSFGTGDHEQYF. CDR3 nucleotide sequence: TGTGCCAGCAGCTTCGGGACAGGGGACCACGAGCAGTACTTC.

CDR3 bases: TGTGCCAGCAGCCAATACTACAATGAGCAGTTCTTC. This encodes CASSQYYNEQFF. V is TRBV3-1 (or the pseudogene TRBV3-2) and J is TRBJ2-1, with D unresolved. Germline V lookup: CDR1 LGHDT, CDR2 YNNKEL (reference sequence). Trimming took 2 bases from V and 3 from J, leaving 2 bases between them. The CDR3 runs 12 residues.

The chain couples TRBV7-8 to TRBJ1-6, with TRBD1 identical over 7 bases. V was pared by 5 bases and J by 8 bases, with 18 bases of the junction left unmatched. This CDR3 region has 18 residues. Germline V gene data show CDR1 as SGHVS and CDR2 as FQNEAQ. CDR3 in DNA: TGTGCCAGCAGCCCCAGGGGACAGTTACAAACAGGGGATTCACCCCTCCACTTT. This translates into CASSPRGQLQTGDSPLHF. Drawing the rest from reference TRBV7-8 and TRBJ1-6, the complete variable domain is GAGVSQSPRYKVAKRGQDVALRCDPISGHVSLFWYQQALGQGPEFLTYFQNEAQLDKSGLPSDRFFAERPEGSVSTLKIQRTQQEDSAVYLCASSPRGQLQTGDSPLHFGNGTRLTVT.

The chain combines TRBV29-1 with TRBJ1-1; TRBD1 aligns across 8 bases. V lost 0 bases, J lost 4 bases, and 1 base stayed unmatched. Looked up from germline, CDR1 is SQVTM and CDR2 is ANQGSEA. This CDR3 spans 13 amino acids. Here the CDR3 reads CSVEDQGATEAFF. For the CDR3, the DNA is TGCAGCGTTGAAGATCAGGGGGCCACTGAAGCTTTCTTT.

This chain connects TRBV15 to TRBJ1-1; the match to TRBD1 covers 9 bases. Germline loops: CDR1 LNHNV, CDR2 YYDKDF (reference sequence). The V gene end was trimmed by 1 base and the J gene end by 1 base; junction bases not matched to a gene: 7. The CDR3 consists of 17 residues. DNA of the CDR3: TGTGCCACCAGCAGAGTAGGACAGGGGCTACGGAACACTGAAGCTTTCTTT. It is translated as CATSRVGQGLRNTEAFF.

This chain uses TRBV19 with TRBJ2-3; 11 nucleotides agree with TRBD2. V trimming: 0 bases; J trimming: 5 bases; junction bases outside the gene matches: 7. Germline CDR1 is LNHDA and CDR2 is SQIVND (reference sequence). The CDR3 consists of 17 residues. The DNA for the CDR3 is TGTGCCAGTAGTATAGATCGTAGGCTAGCGGGAGGAGATACGCAGTATTTT. Its protein is CASSIDRRLAGGDTQYF.